Below, 32 T cell receptor beta chains from the same sample are listed, as sequenced in a study of CD8 T cells in ankylosing spondylitis. One entry per CDR3 protein results from TCRdb running MiXCR on the 5' RACE reads. The data contain around 150,000 distinct CDR3 sequences, roughly a third of them singletons. The sample consisted of synovial fluid, either unsorted or a sorted T cell fraction (not recorded which). These receptors originate from a male donor with ankylosing spondylitis.

The V gene is TRBV19, the J gene TRBJ2-1; 10 bases are shared with TRBD1. After removal of 6 bases from V and 8 bases from J, the junction contained 10 bases not matched to a gene. The CDR3 is 15 amino acids. Germline assignment: CDR1 LNHDA and CDR2 SQIVND (reference sequence). This CDR3 reads CASRGPGQGSDEQFF. CDR3 nucleotide sequence: TGTGCCAGTAGGGGCCCGGGACAGGGGAGCGATGAGCAGTTCTTC.

The CDR3 region is CASSPRHFGMNTEAFF. As DNA, the CDR3 is TGTGCCAGCAGTCCCCGACATTTCGGCATGAACACTGAAGCTTTCTTT. The genes are TRBV6-1 and TRBJ1-1; no clear D. The CDR3 length is 16 residues. With 5 bases removed from V and 0 bases from J, the gap between germline ends came to 16 bases. CDR1 and CDR2 (germline): MNHNS, SASEGT.

The chain has TRBV10-3 and TRBJ2-7; 13 nucleotides match TRBD2. Germline assignment: CDR1 ENHRY and CDR2 SYGVKD. Trimming took 10 bases from V and 4 from J; bases not matched to a gene: 10. The CDR3 loop spans 15 amino acids. CDR3 coding DNA: TGTGCCACCCAGGGGACTAGCGGGATTATATACGAGCAGTACTTC. Translating it yields CATQGTSGIIYEQYF.

J is TRBJ2-7 and V is TRBV7-2; 8 bases align to TRBD1. The CDR3 runs to 14 residues. Trimming cost V 3 bases and J 2 bases; bases outside gene matches: 3. Looked up from germline, CDR1 is SGHTA and CDR2 is FQGNSA. CDR3 protein: CASSLQQGAYEQYF. CDR3 coding DNA: TGTGCCAGCAGCTTGCAACAGGGGGCCTACGAGCAGTACTTC.

This sequence joins TRBV20-1 and TRBJ1-4; D call uncertain. The CDR3 is 10 residues long. Germline V gene sequence: CDR1 DFQATT, CDR2 SNEGSKA (reference sequence). The CDR3 region is CGATNEKLFF. CDR3 bases: TGCGGGGCAACTAATGAAAAACTGTTTTTT.

The sample holds many counts of this clonotype. This chain links TRBV7-3 with TRBJ2-3; no clear D. CDR3 size: 13 residues. Germline V gives CDR1 SGHTA, CDR2 FQGTGA. V dropped 1 base and J dropped 4 bases, with 6 bases sitting between them. CDR3 DNA: TGTGCCAGCAGCTTAATTGGGGCAGATACGCAGTATTTT. It encodes CASSLIGADTQYF.

The J gene is TRBJ2-3, the V gene TRBV4-2; perhaps TRBD2 as D (7 bases). This CDR3 contains 17 residues. V shed 1 base and J shed 4 bases, with 18 bases lying between them. Germline CDR1 is LGHNA and CDR2 is YNFKEQ. The CDR3 DNA reads TGTGCCAGCAGCCAAGTGAGGGGGGGACAAAAGGCAGATACGCAGTATTTT. This codes for CASSQVRGGQKADTQYF.

This clonotype was counted only a few times. This rearrangement joins TRBV12-3 or TRBV12-4 to TRBJ1-2, with TRBD1 identical over 10 bases. CDR3 length equals 16 residues. Unmatched junction bases numbered 5, after V lost 1 base and J lost 3 bases. The CDR3 coding sequence is TGTGCCAGCAGTTTAGATCCCGGGACAGGGGACTATGGCTACACCTTC. It specifies CASSLDPGTGDYGYTF.

This clonotype was recorded many times. J is TRBJ1-5 and V is TRBV30, with 7 positions matching TRBD1. V was pared by 1 base and J by 6 bases, with 3 bases of the junction left unmatched. The CDR3 runs 13 residues. The germline gives CDR1 GTSNPN, CDR2 SVGIG (reference sequence). The CDR3 loop is CAWSAGGGQPQHF. CDR3 bases: TGTGCCTGGAGTGCAGGGGGGGGTCAGCCCCAGCATTTT. The full variable domain, rest sourced from reference TRBV30 and TRBJ1-5, is SQTIHQWPATLVQPVGSPLSLECTVEGTSNPNLYWYRQAAGRGLQLLFYSVGIGQISSEVPQNLSASRPQDRQFILSSKKLLLSDSGFYLCAWSAGGGQPQHFGDGTRLSIL.

The chain joins TRBV7-9 to TRBJ2-1; tentatively, D is TRBD2 (5 bases). The germline V and J ends were trimmed by 3 bases and 2 bases, with 8 bases remaining between them. The CDR3 has 14 residues. The germline gives CDR1 SEHNR, CDR2 FQNEAQ (reference sequence). The CDR3 DNA reads as TGTGCCAGCAGCTTTGGACTGACCTACAATGAGCAGTTCTTC. This sequence encodes CASSFGLTYNEQFF.

The chain links TRBV20-1 to TRBJ1-1; 9 bases align to TRBD1. The V and J ends lost 0 bases and 4 bases, in that order; junction bases with no gene match: 6. The CDR3 is 15 amino acids. Germline V CDR1 and CDR2: DFQATT, SNEGSKA (reference sequence). CDR3 in amino acids: CSAREQGARVTEAFF. DNA for the CDR3: TGCAGTGCTAGAGAACAGGGGGCGCGGGTCACTGAAGCTTTCTTT.

This clonotype was observed many times. In DNA, the CDR3 is TGTGCCAGCAGTTTATCCCGGACAGGGGTCCAGCCCCAGCATTTT. It is translated as CASSLSRTGVQPQHF. The chain carries TRBV28 and TRBJ1-5; TRBD1 aligns across 9 bases. Germline V lookup: CDR1 MDHEN, CDR2 SYDVKM. There are 15 residues in the CDR3. The trim removed 1 base at V and 7 bases at J, leaving 5 bases unmatched.

The rearrangement uses TRBV6-5 and TRBJ2-7; 9 nucleotides agree with TRBD1. Trimming removed 4 bases from V and 4 bases from J; junction bases left unmatched: 8. CDR1 is MNHEY, CDR2 SVGAGI, per germline. The CDR3 has 15 amino acids. The CDR3 sequence is CASSLKGTGPYEQYF. The CDR3 DNA reads as TGTGCCAGCAGTTTGAAGGGGACAGGGCCGTACGAGCAGTACTTC.

This clonotype has just a few counts. A much larger clone is a single base away; this may be a read error. The J gene is TRBJ2-7, the V gene TRBV9; D unclear. Deletions cut 0 bases from V and 2 bases from J, with 0 bases between. CDR3 length: 11 amino acids. CDR1 and CDR2 from the germline V gene are SGDLS and YYNGEE. The CDR3 region is CASSVAYEQYF. CDR3 DNA sequence: TGTGCCAGCAGCGTAGCCTACGAGCAGTACTTC.

The chain combines TRBV3-1 with TRBJ2-7; TRBD1 aligns across 8 bases. The CDR3 runs to 15 residues. The ends lost 3 bases at V and 0 bases at J; junction bases unmatched: 4. CDR1 LGHDT and CDR2 YNNKEL come from the germline V gene (reference sequence). This CDR3 reads CASSQDRVNSYEQYF. The CDR3 DNA follows: TGTGCCAGCAGCCAGGACAGGGTTAACTCCTACGAGCAGTACTTC.

There are a few counts of this clonotype. The CDR3 loop is CASSLALRIGTYNEQFF. The CDR3, as DNA: TGTGCCAGCAGTTTAGCGCTCCGTATCGGGACCTACAATGAGCAGTTCTTC. This chain links TRBV12-3 or TRBV12-4 with TRBJ2-1, with D possibly matching TRBD2 (5 bases). The CDR3 is made up of 17 amino acids. Trimming left V 0 bases short and J 2 bases short, with 14 bases between.

This clonotype has ten or more counts. For the CDR3, the DNA is TGCAGCGTTGAAAGGGACACCAATGAGCAGTTCTTC. It encodes CSVERDTNEQFF. The J gene is TRBJ2-1, the V gene TRBV29-1; D might be TRBD1 (6 bases). The CDR3 loop spans 12 amino acids. Trimming cost V 2 bases and J 6 bases, with 8 bases left between them. Germline CDR1 reads SQVTM; CDR2 reads ANQGSEA.

This clonotype was seen repeatedly, ten times or more. This chain connects TRBV10-3 to TRBJ2-3, with a weak D call TRBD1 (6 bases). Germline assignment: CDR1 ENHRY and CDR2 SYGVKD. The CDR3 covers 12 residues. Trimming took off 10 bases at V and 0 bases at J, with 8 bases between the two ends. The CDR3 coding sequence is TGTGCCACCGGACAGAGCACAGATACGCAGTATTTT. Its protein is CATGQSTDTQYF.

This clonotype appeared many times. The rearrangement links TRBV7-3 to TRBJ1-5; unclear D gene. CDR1 is SGHTA, CDR2 FQGTGA, per germline. The V end lost 4 bases, the J end lost 5 bases, and 9 bases lay between the germline ends. The CDR3 extends over 13 amino acids. This CDR3 is CASSSASDQPQHF. The CDR3 nucleotides read TGTGCCAGCAGCTCCGCTTCGGATCAGCCCCAGCATTTT. Full variable domain (rest looked up from reference TRBV7-3 and TRBJ1-5): GAGVSQTPSNKVTEKGKYVELRCDPISGHTALYWYRQSLGQGPEFLIYFQGTGAADDSGLPNDRFFAVRPEGSVSTLKIQRTERGDSAVYLCASSSASDQPQHFGDGTRLSIL.

This clonotype showed up many times. The chain links TRBV15 to TRBJ2-1; unclear D gene. The CDR3 loop spans 11 amino acids. Germline V CDR1 and CDR2: LNHNV, YYDKDF (reference sequence). Between the trimmed V and J ends, which lost 5 bases and 6 bases, there was a span of 5 bases. CDR3: CATSPRNEQFF. The CDR3 DNA reads as TGTGCCACCAGCCCACGCAATGAGCAGTTCTTC. The full variable domain, with the rest looked up from reference TRBV15 and TRBJ2-1, is DAMVIQNPRYQVTQFGKPVTLSCSQTLNHNVMYWYQQKSSQAPKLLFHYYDKDFNNEADTPDNFQSRRPNTSFCFLDIRSPGLGDTAMYLCATSPRNEQFFGPGTRLTVL.

The chain couples TRBV20-1 to TRBJ2-7, with 10 positions matching TRBD1. The germline gives CDR1 DFQATT, CDR2 SNEGSKA (reference sequence). V lost 0 bases to trimming and J lost 2 bases; unmatched junction nucleotides: 7. The CDR3 length is 16 residues. CDR3 sequence (DNA): TGCAGTGCTAGAGACTCGGACAGGGGGAGTACCTACGAGCAGTACTTC. Protein sequence: CSARDSDRGSTYEQYF.

The chain employs TRBV12-3 or TRBV12-4 and TRBJ1-1, with D tentatively TRBD1 (5 bases). The germline V and J ends were trimmed by 7 bases and 8 bases, with 17 bases remaining between them. The CDR3 is made up of 13 amino acids. Written as DNA, the CDR3 is TGTGCCAGCAACCGCCGGGCGGGGCCCGAAGCTTTCTTT. This encodes CASNRRAGPEAFF.

The chain recombines TRBV20-1 with TRBJ1-2; TRBD1 agrees at 7 bases. The germline V gene has CDR1 DFQATT and CDR2 SNEGSKA (reference sequence). The CDR3 sequence is 15 residues long. V lost 6 bases and J lost 7; bases outside the gene matches: 17. The CDR3 here is CSALPDRSEWGGYTF. The CDR3 DNA is TGCAGTGCACTCCCGGACAGGTCAGAATGGGGTGGCTACACCTTC.

This clonotype was detected once. The junction departs from germline at one end; a sequencing error may be responsible. The chain combines TRBV7-3 with TRBJ2-5; 7 nucleotides match TRBD2. This CDR3 is built from 14 residues. CDR1 and CDR2 (germline): SGHTA, FQGTGA. CDR3 DNA: TGTGCCAGCAGCCTAACCGGGGGGAAAGAGACCCAGTACTTC. Amino acid sequence: CASSLTGGKETQYF.

The rearrangement uses TRBV12-3 or TRBV12-4 and TRBJ2-7; D remains unclear. The CDR3 is 16 amino acids. V gave up 5 bases and J gave up 2 bases, with 19 bases separating them. This CDR3 is CASSPPYSSRTYEQYF. The CDR3 nucleotides are TGTGCCAGCAGTCCACCCTACTCCAGCCGCACCTACGAGCAGTACTTC.

The chain uses TRBV4-1 and TRBJ2-1, with 8 nucleotides matching TRBD2. With V trimmed by 0 bases and J by 7 bases, 8 bases remained unmatched. The CDR3 totals 16 residues. In germline, CDR1 is MGHRA, CDR2 YSYEKL. The CDR3: CASSQERAGAWNEQFF. For the CDR3, the DNA is TGCGCCAGCAGCCAAGAGAGAGCGGGAGCCTGGAATGAGCAGTTCTTC.

This clonotype has only a few counts. The chain combines TRBV7-3 with TRBJ2-1; no reliable D call. The CDR3 runs to 13 residues. In germline, CDR1 is SGHTA, CDR2 FQGTGA. With 10 bases removed from V and 1 base from J, the gap between germline ends came to 11 bases. In DNA form, the CDR3 reads TGTGCCACGGCACGGACGTCCTACAATGAGCAGTTCTTC. Protein: CATARTSYNEQFF.

The chain joins TRBV27 to TRBJ2-3, with D possibly matching TRBD2 (6 bases). Looked up from germline, CDR1 is MNHEY and CDR2 is SMNVEV (reference sequence). V gave up 5 bases and J gave up 0 bases, with 12 bases separating them. The CDR3 runs 15 residues. In DNA form, the CDR3 reads TGTGCCAGCAGTCCCTTTGCGGGAAGCACAGATACGCAGTATTTT. Translating it yields CASSPFAGSTDTQYF.

This clonotype was counted only a few times. This chain joins TRBV11-2 and TRBJ2-2; possibly TRBD1 for D (6 bases). The germline V and J ends were trimmed by 5 bases and 6 bases, with 10 bases remaining between them. The CDR3 extends over 13 amino acids. Germline V lookup: CDR1 SGHAT, CDR2 FQNNGV. CDR3 residues: CASSLRGPGELFF. The DNA for the CDR3 is TGTGCCAGCAGCCTCAGGGGACCCGGGGAGCTGTTTTTT.

The chain recombines TRBV6-1 with TRBJ2-5; D is unresolved. Trimming stripped 0 bases from V and 1 base from J, with 12 bases between. Germline lookup yields CDR1 MNHNS and CDR2 SASEGT. The CDR3 length is 16 residues. The DNA of the CDR3 is TGTGCCAGCAGTGAAGCCTGGAGTCGCATCCAAGAGACCCAGTACTTC. This codes for CASSEAWSRIQETQYF.

This clonotype was detected many times. The chain recombines TRBV7-9 with TRBJ1-2; TRBD1 agrees at 9 bases. In germline, CDR1 is SEHNR, CDR2 FQNEAQ (reference sequence). The CDR3 has 15 residues. With V trimmed by 1 base and J by 5 bases, 5 bases remained unmatched. The CDR3 region is CASSLESGQGYGYTF. DNA for the CDR3: TGTGCCAGCAGCTTAGAGTCGGGACAGGGATATGGCTACACCTTC.

The DNA for the CDR3 is TGTGCCAGCAGCAGACCGACAGGGAACACTGAAGCTTTCTTT. Its protein product is CASSRPTGNTEAFF. The chain joins TRBV7-2 to TRBJ1-1; TRBD1 might be the D (6 bases). This CDR3 has 14 amino acids. The germline V and J ends were trimmed by 5 bases and 1 base, with 11 bases remaining between them. Germline loops: CDR1 SGHTA, CDR2 FQGNSA.